This TCR beta chain was profiled in a study of somatic mutations in cytotoxic T cells in rheumatoid arthritis. Study outcomes and limitations: Rheumatoid arthritis patients showed slight TRBV07 underrepresentation, and this was not adjusted for multiple comparisons.

A note on this clone: Its antigen is unknown.

TCRdb keeps only in-frame clones here, not all; method: immunoSEQ multiplex PCR. The sample includes thousands of clones, roughly 70% seen only once; the top ten take roughly two fifths. The germline V gene encodes CDR1 SGHRS and CDR2 YFSETQ. This CDR3 contains 15 residues. The ends were cut back, 0 bases at V and 6 bases at J, with 13 bases in the middle. Sequenced: CD8+ T cells sorted from blood. The V call is TRBV5-1, the J call TRBJ2-1; possible D gene TRBD2, 7 bases. The clonotype was recovered from a man aged 40-55 years in good health. The CDR3 region has the DNA TGCGCCAGCAGCTTGGGGACGGGGGGCCCCAATGAGCAGTTCTTC. It codes for CASSLGTGGPNEQFF. Using reference TRBV5-1 and TRBJ2-1 for the parts outside the CDR3, the full variable domain is KAGVTQTPRYLIKTRGQQVTLSCSPISGHRSVSWYQQTPGQGLQFLFEYFSETQRNKGNFPGRFSGRQFSNSRSEMNVSTLELGDSALYLCASSLGTGGPNEQFFGPGTRLTVL.